This T cell receptor (beta chain) was captured by sequencing in a study of blood T cell repertoires in COVID-19 (dated by TCRdb to 2018 to 2021). Notes on the research overall: The collaborator samples originated in the United States, Italy and Spain and spanned the acute and convalescent phases of COVID-19. The material from the prospective study consisted of cDNA or gDNA derived from T cells, B-cell-depleted T cells, or PBMCs. Subjects who had been exposed to COVID-19, were actively infected with it, or had recovered from it provided the deeply sampled blood TCRbeta repertoires that made up the dataset. The repertoires were released in a freely available public database meant as a resource for research on the immune response to SARS-CoV-2. Samples were obtained from the ongoing ImmuneRACE study (first 160 participants) and from over 1,000 subjects provided by 6 global collaborators. A de-identified subject ID, COVID-19 status, age in years and sex were almost always included in the sample metadata. HLA class I and class II types, where available, came from metadata supplied by the sample provider rather than from assay-based typing.

On this clone itself: Its specific antigen is unknown. Base qualities are not provided; no much larger clone lies one nucleotide away. Within the sample, other DNA sequences also encode this same CDR3.

Points the paper makes about the study in general: The amount of clinical and demographic metadata varied by source and participant and was provided uncurated.

One collaborating source in Seattle enrolled patients during active infection and followed them longitudinally through the course of disease. Each collaborating institution followed its own protocols to collect whole blood in K2EDTA tubes. For TCRbeta analysis, collaborators shipped samples in one of three forms: frozen whole blood, isolated PBMCs, or DNA extracted from either of those sample types. TCRbeta CDR3 regions were amplified from genomic DNA using the immunoSEQ Assay, a bias-controlled multiplex PCR. Per the authors' processing: Nucleated cell counts per sample were estimated from amplification of reference gene primers within the assay. To quantify the absolute abundance of each unique TCRbeta CDR3 rearrangement, sequence reads were collapsed and filtered. For each sample, productive Simpson clonality was calculated as the square root of Simpson's diversity index across productive rearrangements. This is the immuneACCESS table as TCRdb keeps it, with only in-frame sequences that have V and J called. A part of the clones is gone; compared with another copy, unresolved V genes explain less than half, and the rest is unexplained. V and J calls and clone size come straight from that table; D and trimming were deduced from the DNA. The sample table shows some 290,000 clones, and 86% are seen once. The ten largest clones add up to more than 10% of the sample.

The CDR3 has 13 amino acids, counting the end cysteine and phenylalanine. The only DNA kept is the CDR3, 39 bases in frame from the first base. V is cut by 1 base and J by 4 bases, and the space between the germline ends is 7 bases. Per the germline V gene, SGHDN is the CDR1 and FVKESK is the CDR2. Specimen: peripheral blood. The TCR originated in a young woman with COVID-19, enrolled during active disease. The V gene is TRBV14 and the J gene is TRBJ1-1; no D segment can be confidently identified. The CDR3 sequence is CASSQGLGTEAFF. The sequenced DNA: TGTGCCAGCAGCCAAGGACTAGGCACTGAAGCTTTCTTT.